This passage covers 8 T cell receptor beta chains from one sample sequenced in a study of early T cells in non-severe SARS-CoV-2 infection. TCRdb analysed the 5' RACE reads with MiXCR anew, one entry per CDR3 protein. The sample includes around 35,000 distinct CDR3 sequences, approximately 5% of them seen just once. What was sequenced was whole blood. All receptors derive from an adult who was a healthcare worker with PCR-confirmed SARS-CoV-2 infection or an uninfected control (not recorded which).

The table lists this clonotype with many counts. V gene TRBV7-9 combines with J gene TRBJ2-5; D is uncertain. The ends were cut back, 3 bases at V and 2 bases at J, with 13 bases in the middle. The germline gives CDR1 SEHNR, CDR2 FQNEAQ (reference sequence). CDR3 length equals 15 residues. The CDR3 sequence is CASSLAALTQETQYF. CDR3 DNA: TGTGCCAGCAGCTTGGCGGCCTTAACACAAGAGACCCAGTACTTC. The full variable domain, its missing parts supplied by reference TRBV7-9 and TRBJ2-5, is DTGVSQNPRHKITKRGQNVTFRCDPISEHNRLYWYRQTLGQGPEFLTYFQNEAQLEKSRLLSDRFSAERPKGSFSTLEIQRTEQGDSAMYLCASSLAALTQETQYFGPGTRLLVL.

This clonotype was detected ten times or more. V gene TRBV20-1 combines with J gene TRBJ2-1; D is unclear. Germline V gene sequence: CDR1 DFQATT, CDR2 SNEGSKA (reference sequence). Between the trimmed V and J ends, which lost 0 bases and 0 bases, there was a span of 9 bases. The CDR3 consists of 15 residues. This CDR3 reads CSARDSPVSYNEQFF. The CDR3 coding sequence is TGCAGTGCTAGAGATTCTCCGGTCTCCTACAATGAGCAGTTCTTC.

This clonotype was observed many times. The V call is TRBV6-2 or TRBV6-3, the J call TRBJ2-7, with D possibly TRBD2 on 5 matching bases. V lost 0 bases and J lost 3, with 12 bases in between. The CDR3 has 15 amino acids. Germline V CDR1 and CDR2: MNHEY, SVGEGT. CDR3 in amino acids: CASSYSTASYYEQYF. The CDR3 region has the DNA TGTGCCAGCAGTTACTCGACCGCTAGCTACTACGAGCAGTACTTC.

This clonotype has at least ten counts. The chain joins TRBV7-2 to TRBJ2-4, with 7 bases fitting TRBD1. CDR3 length equals 16 residues. The V gene's germline CDR1 is SGHTA and CDR2 FQGNSA. Trimming cost V 2 bases and J 3 bases; bases outside gene matches: 7. The CDR3 DNA sequence: TGTGCCAGCAGCTTAAGCAGTCAGGGGGTCAAAAACATTCAGTACTTC. It is translated as CASSLSSQGVKNIQYF.

Ten or more counts support this clonotype. The V call is TRBV28, the J call TRBJ2-1; 8 bases map to TRBD2. Germline V CDR1 and CDR2: MDHEN, SYDVKM. The V segment lost 5 bases and the J segment 15 bases; nucleotides outside the gene matches: 12. CDR3 length: 13 residues. The CDR3 DNA reads as TGTGCCAGCAGTCCCCTGGGACTAGTCTCCTCGTTCTTC. It codes for CASSPLGLVSSFF.

This clonotype has a count of ten or more. V is TRBV24-1 and J is TRBJ2-7, with 15 bases fitting TRBD2. CDR1 and CDR2 from the germline V gene are KGHDR and SFDVKD. V dropped 5 bases and J dropped 6; count of bases not matched to a gene: 16. The CDR3 sequence is 19 residues long. CDR3 region: CATSVPGTVGTSGRFEQYV. DNA for the CDR3: TGTGCCACCAGTGTCCCCGGGACAGTTGGGACTAGCGGGAGGTTCGAGCAGTACGTC.

In this sample, this clonotype turned up a few times. The genes are TRBV21-1 and TRBJ2-5; no DNA check was done on the table's D call, TRBD1. TRBV21-1 corresponds to a pseudogene. The CDR3 is 13 amino acids. In DNA form, the CDR3 reads TGTGCCAGCAGCAACTCGGGGGCGGAGACCCAGTACTTC. This gives the protein CASSNSGAETQYF.

Many counts were recorded for this clonotype. CDR3 sequence reads: CASSYGRGSHEQYF. In nucleotides, the CDR3 is TGTGCCAGCAGTTACGGCAGGGGGAGCCACGAGCAGTACTTC. The chain links TRBV6-5 to TRBJ2-7, with 7 bases aligning to TRBD1. Germline CDR1 reads MNHEY; CDR2 reads SVGAGI. This CDR3 is built from 14 residues. V shed 2 bases and J 5 bases; nucleotides not matched to a gene: 6.